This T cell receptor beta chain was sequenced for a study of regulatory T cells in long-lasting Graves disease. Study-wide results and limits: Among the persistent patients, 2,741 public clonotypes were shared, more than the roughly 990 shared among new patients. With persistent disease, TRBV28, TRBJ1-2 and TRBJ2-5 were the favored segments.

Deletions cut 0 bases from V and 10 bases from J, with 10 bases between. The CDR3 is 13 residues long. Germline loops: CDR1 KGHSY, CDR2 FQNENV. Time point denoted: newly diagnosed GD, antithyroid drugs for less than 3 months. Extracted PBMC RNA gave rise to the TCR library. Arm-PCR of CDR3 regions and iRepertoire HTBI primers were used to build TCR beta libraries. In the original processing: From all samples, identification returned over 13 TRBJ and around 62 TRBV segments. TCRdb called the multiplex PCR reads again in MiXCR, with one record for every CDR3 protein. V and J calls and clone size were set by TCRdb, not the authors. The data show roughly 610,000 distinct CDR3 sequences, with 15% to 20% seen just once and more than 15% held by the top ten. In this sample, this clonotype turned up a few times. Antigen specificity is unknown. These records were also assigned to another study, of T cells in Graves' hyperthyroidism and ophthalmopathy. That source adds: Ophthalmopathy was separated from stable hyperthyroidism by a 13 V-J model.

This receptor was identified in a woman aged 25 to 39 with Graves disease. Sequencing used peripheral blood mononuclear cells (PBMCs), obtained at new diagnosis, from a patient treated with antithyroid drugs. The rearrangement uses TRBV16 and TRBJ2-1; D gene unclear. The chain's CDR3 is CASSQSMGGEQFF. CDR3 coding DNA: TGTGCCAGCAGCCAATCGATGGGTGGGGAGCAGTTCTTC.